The 14 T cell receptor beta chains listed next were all sequenced from one sample in a study of T-cell reconstitution after alpha-beta-depleted transplantation in children. During its preparation, the TCRbeta library received unique molecular identifiers. TCRdb fed the PCR reads into MiXCR, producing one record per CDR3 protein. The sample has around 78,000 distinct CDR3 sequences, about 7% seen once. Sequencing used PBMCs from the stem cell graft donor, obtained from the stem cell graft. The origin of the receptors is a human donor who donated a stem cell graft to a child with acute lymphoblastic leukemia.

This clonotype was detected a few times. The J gene is TRBJ1-2, the V gene TRBV25-1; tentative D call: TRBD1 (5 bases). The CDR3 covers 16 residues. V dropped 11 bases and J dropped 2 bases, with 24 bases sitting between them. Germline V gene lookup returns CDR1 MGHDK and CDR2 SYGVNS. CDR3 nucleotides: TGTGCCGTCTTCTTGAGTCTTGGGGGGGGGAACTATGGCTACACCTTC. The encoded protein is CAVFLSLGGGNYGYTF.

This clonotype was observed at least ten times. The chain joins TRBV7-2 to TRBJ2-2; D is uncertain. The CDR3 extends over 15 amino acids. The ends were cut back, 1 base at V and 8 bases at J, with 14 bases in the middle. Germline V CDR1 and CDR2: SGHTA, FQGNSA. The CDR3 reads CASSLDVNSAGELFF. Here the CDR3 DNA reads TGTGCCAGCAGCTTAGACGTTAACTCAGCAGGGGAGCTGTTTTTT.

This clonotype was seen repeatedly, ten times or more. This chain connects TRBV5-1 to TRBJ2-3; maybe TRBD2 (5 bases). The CDR3 has 13 amino acids. V dropped 4 bases and J dropped 9 bases, with 15 bases sitting between them. Germline CDR1 is SGHRS and CDR2 is YFSETQ. The DNA of the CDR3 is TGCGCCAGCAGCCCTCAACCACTAGACACGCAGTATTTT. The encoded protein is CASSPQPLDTQYF.

This clonotype has at least ten counts. This rearrangement joins TRBV12-3 or TRBV12-4 to TRBJ1-2; D perhaps matches TRBD1 (5 bases). This CDR3 region has 13 residues. Trimming took 5 bases from V and 5 from J, leaving 12 bases between them. The CDR3: CASSGTEGYGYTF. The CDR3 nucleotides are TGTGCCAGCAGTGGGACGGAGGGTTATGGCTACACCTTC.

The table lists this clonotype with many counts. The rearrangement joins TRBV9 to TRBJ1-6, with D maybe TRBD1 (5 bases). Germline loops: CDR1 SGDLS, CDR2 YYNGEE. The CDR3 spans 14 residues. The V gene lost 0 bases and the J gene lost 9 bases, with 10 bases spanning the gap. The CDR3 sequence is CASSVATGGSPLHF. In DNA form, the CDR3 reads TGTGCCAGCAGCGTAGCCACAGGAGGTTCACCCCTCCACTTT.

The chain links TRBV20-1 to TRBJ1-1; tentative D call: TRBD1 (5 bases). V dropped 3 bases and J dropped 3 bases, with 17 bases sitting between them. The V gene's germline CDR1 is DFQATT and CDR2 SNEGSKA (reference sequence). The CDR3 is made up of 15 amino acids. As DNA, the CDR3 is TGCAGTGCTAGTAAGGCACCGGAGGGGTACACTGAAGCTTTCTTT. Its protein is CSASKAPEGYTEAFF.

The table lists this clonotype with many counts. V and J are TRBV7-9 and TRBJ2-5; TRBD1 matches 7 bases. CDR1 SEHNR and CDR2 FQNEAQ come from the germline V gene (reference sequence). After removal of 5 bases from V and 5 bases from J, the junction contained 5 bases not matched to a gene. This CDR3 contains 13 residues. In DNA form, the CDR3 reads TGTGCCAGCAGCCAGAGACAGGGTGAGACCCAGTACTTC. The encoded protein is CASSQRQGETQYF.

This clonotype was seen many times. V gene TRBV29-1 combines with J gene TRBJ2-1; D not certain. Deletions cut 3 bases from V and 0 bases from J, with 9 bases between. CDR1 and CDR2 (germline): SQVTM, ANQGSEA. The CDR3 sequence is 14 residues long. The CDR3 DNA is TGCAGCGTTGATAGGATTTCCTCCTACAATGAGCAGTTCTTC. Amino acids: CSVDRISSYNEQFF.

This clonotype was picked up many times. The chain couples TRBV3-1 to TRBJ1-5; 9 bases map to TRBD1. Losses at the gene ends were 2 bases for V and 4 bases for J; bases not matched to a gene: 3. The V gene's germline CDR1 is LGHDT and CDR2 YNNKEL (reference sequence). CDR3 length: 15 amino acids. The CDR3 sequence is CASSQSGTGNQPQHF. The DNA of the CDR3 is TGTGCCAGCAGCCAATCCGGGACAGGGAATCAGCCCCAGCATTTT.

V gene TRBV27 combines with J gene TRBJ1-4; D unclear. CDR3 length: 16 residues. Germline V gene data show CDR1 as MNHEY and CDR2 as SMNVEV (reference sequence). With 5 bases removed from V and 0 bases from J, the gap between germline ends came to 13 bases. CDR3: CASSPRGWATNEKLFF. CDR3 DNA sequence: TGTGCCAGCAGTCCCCGGGGATGGGCAACTAATGAAAAACTGTTTTTT.

This clonotype showed up just once. V usage is TRBV20-1 and J usage is TRBJ2-7; D perhaps matches TRBD1 (5 bases). The V end lost 2 bases, the J end lost 3 bases, and 5 bases lay between the germline ends. The CDR3 is 11 amino acids. CDR1 and CDR2 from the germline V gene are DFQATT and SNEGSKA (reference sequence). CDR3 in DNA: TGCAGTGCTAGACAGGGCTACGAGCAGTACTTC. It is translated as CSARQGYEQYF.

V and J are TRBV9 and TRBJ2-1, with TRBD2 as a possible D gene (7 bases). CDR3 size: 14 residues. The germline V and J ends were trimmed by 4 bases and 8 bases, with 16 bases remaining between them. Germline V gene lookup returns CDR1 SGDLS and CDR2 YYNGEE. CDR3 loop: CASSSTQGRDEQFF. DNA of the CDR3: TGTGCCAGCAGCTCGACCCAGGGGAGGGATGAGCAGTTCTTC.

This clonotype occurred many times. This chain uses TRBV20-1 with TRBJ2-5; 10 nucleotides agree with TRBD1. Trimming cost V 1 base and J 5 bases; bases outside gene matches: 4. The germline CDR1 and CDR2 sequences are DFQATT and SNEGSKA (reference sequence). The CDR3 totals 14 residues. The CDR3 sequence is CSARVGQGPETQYF. In DNA form, the CDR3 reads TGCAGTGCTAGAGTGGGACAGGGGCCGGAGACCCAGTACTTC.

A word on this clonotype: The germline gene is not matched at one end of the junction; a read error may be the cause. The chain couples TRBV6-2 or TRBV6-3 to TRBJ2-6; D might be TRBD1 (5 bases). The CDR3 runs to 15 residues. Germline V gene lookup returns CDR1 MNHEY and CDR2 SVGEGT. The CDR3 spells CASSFTGTGANVLTF. The CDR3 bases are TGTGCCAGCAGTTTCACAGGAACTGGGGCTAACGTCCTGACTTTC.